The present TCR beta chain was sequenced within a study of CXCR3-negative and CXCR3-positive naive CD8 T cells. Study-level points and caveats: With respect to TRBV-TRBJ usage, naive CXCR3-negative and CXCR3-positive cells were similar; memory differed.

It was by 5' RACE with UMI labels that the TRB cDNA libraries were prepared. With the 5' RACE reads reprocessed, TCRdb shows one record per CDR3 protein and no DNA. This repertoire includes 130,000 or so distinct CDR3 sequences. Details on this clonotype: Its cognate antigen is unknown.

This CDR3 region has 15 residues. The V call is TRBV12-3 or TRBV12-4, the J call TRBJ2-1; the TCRdb D gene call, TRBD2, has no DNA to confirm it. The source of this sequence is a human donor in good health. Some clones in this sample may be carry-over from other donors' samples. Sequenced input: naive CXCR3- CD8+ T cells from blood. The subset denotes: CD45RO-CCR7+CD27+CD95- naive CD8+ T cells lacking CXCR3 (TNR3-). The CDR3 sequence is CASTRTSGLQETQYF.